This is a list of T cell receptor beta chains from one sample in a study of vaccination and CD4 T cells after COVID-19. TCRdb called the PCR reads again in MiXCR, with one record for every CDR3 protein. Here the sample spans 25,000 to 30,000 distinct CDR3 sequences, 40% to 55% being singletons. These receptors' targets are unknown. Sequenced material: CD4+ T cells from blood, cultured in vitro, taken before SARS-CoV-2 vaccination. These receptors were obtained from a human donor who received a COVID-19 vaccine. Both conserved end residues are part of each CDR3. A D gene is named only where the DNA matches it firmly. Clone size is given for some rows only: seen once, a few or many times, or a class if the clone is expanded.

abundance,v_gene,d_gene,j_gene,CDR3aa,CDR3nt
few,TRBV7-2,TRBD2,TRBJ2-2,CASSVSGMNTGELFF,TGTGCCAGCAGCGTTAGCGGGATGAACACCGGGGAGCTGTTTTTT
.,TRBV30,.,TRBJ1-5,CAWTLAANQPQHF,TGTGCCTGGACGCTCGCAGCAAATCAGCCCCAGCATTTT
.,TRBV7-2,.,TRBJ2-7,CASSSLVNYEQYF,TGTGCCAGCAGCTCCCTAGTAAATTACGAGCAGTACTTC
.,TRBV30,TRBD2,TRBJ2-1,CAWSGLAGNNEQFF,TGTGCCTGGTCGGGACTAGCGGGGAACAATGAGCAGTTCTTC
.,TRBV7-2,TRBD1,TRBJ2-7,CASSPRTGSYEQYF,TGTGCCAGCAGCCCACGGACAGGTTCCTACGAGCAGTACTTC
few,TRBV7-9,TRBD1,TRBJ2-7,CASSVGTGVYEQYF,TGTGCCAGCAGCGTCGGGACAGGGGTGTACGAGCAGTACTTC
.,TRBV27,.,TRBJ1-6,CASSLLSESPLHF,TGTGCCAGCAGTTTATTGTCCGAATCACCCCTCCACTTT
.,TRBV20-1,.,TRBJ2-3,CSARGSTDTQYF,TGCAGTGCTAGAGGGAGCACAGATACGCAGTATTTT
.,TRBV7-2,TRBD1,TRBJ1-6,CASRARRGRWNSPLHF,TGTGCCAGCCGGGCCCGTAGGGGGCGTTGGAATTCACCCCTCCACTTT
.,TRBV5-1,.,TRBJ2-3,CASSLAGQGRDTQYF,TGCGCCAGCAGCTTGGCAGGGCAGGGGAGGGATACGCAGTATTTT
few,TRBV12-3/TRBV12-4,.,TRBJ2-7,CASSSSGTGNEQYF,TGTGCCAGCAGTTCAAGCGGGACAGGTAACGAGCAGTACTTC
few,TRBV6-1,.,TRBJ2-2,CASSRQHTNTGELFF,TGTGCCAGCAGCAGACAGCACACAAACACCGGGGAGCTGTTTTTT
.,TRBV6-1,TRBD1,TRBJ1-5,CASSEDRGEPQHF,TGTGCCAGCAGTGAGGACAGGGGTGAGCCCCAGCATTTT
.,TRBV20-1,.,TRBJ2-3,CSASPSSAGTQYF,TGCAGTGCTAGTCCTAGCAGTGCGGGTACGCAGTATTTT
.,TRBV12-3/TRBV12-4,TRBD1,TRBJ1-5,CASSFFRGQPQHF,TGTGCCAGCAGTTTCTTCAGGGGGCAGCCCCAGCATTTT
.,TRBV20-1,TRBD1,TRBJ2-3,CSAQTGRGTDTQYF,TGCAGTGCGCAGACAGGGCGGGGCACAGATACGCAGTATTTT
.,TRBV20-1,TRBD1,TRBJ1-5,CSATPGQNSNQPQHF,TGCAGTGCCACGCCGGGACAGAATAGCAATCAGCCCCAGCATTTT
.,TRBV9,TRBD2,TRBJ2-2,CASSVLAGDTGELFF,TGTGCCAGCAGCGTACTAGCGGGTGATACCGGGGAGCTGTTTTTT
few,TRBV7-9,.,TRBJ2-2,CASRRTANTGELFF,TGTGCCAGCAGACGGACAGCGAACACCGGGGAGCTGTTTTTT
.,TRBV6-1,.,TRBJ2-1,CASSEVAGSSYNEQFF,TGTGCCAGCAGTGAAGTTGCGGGCAGCTCCTACAATGAGCAGTTCTTC
.,TRBV12-3/TRBV12-4,.,TRBJ2-2,CASSSGRSGGELFF,TGTGCCAGCAGTTCCGGAAGGTCGGGCGGGGAGCTGTTTTTT
.,TRBV19,.,TRBJ2-3,CASSTGGGEADTQYF,TGTGCCAGTAGTACGGGGGGCGGGGAGGCAGATACGCAGTATTTT
.,TRBV27,.,TRBJ2-2,CASSFPQGRGTGELFF,TGTGCCAGCAGTTTCCCACAGGGTCGGGGCACCGGGGAGCTGTTTTTT
few,TRBV25-1,.,TRBJ1-2,CASTRGSDGYTF,TGTGCCAGCACGAGGGGTAGCGATGGCTACACCTTC
.,TRBV6-5,.,TRBJ1-1,CASSYPGKNTEAFF,TGTGCCAGCAGTTATCCAGGGAAGAACACTGAAGCTTTCTTT
.,TRBV30,TRBD1,TRBJ1-6,CAWGVPPDRVWNSPLHF,TGTGCCTGGGGTGTACCCCCAGACAGGGTGTGGAATTCACCCCTCCACTTT
few,TRBV7-8,.,TRBJ1-5,CASSLVGGQTNQPQHF,TGTGCCAGCAGCTTAGTGGGAGGACAGACCAATCAGCCCCAGCATTTT
.,TRBV18,TRBD1,TRBJ2-2,CASSTPQGVAGELFF,TGTGCCAGCTCAACCCCCCAGGGGGTGGCCGGGGAGCTGTTTTTT
.,TRBV24-1,TRBD1,TRBJ1-4,CATLTDRGNEKLFF,TGTGCCACCCTGACCGACAGGGGGAATGAAAAACTGTTTTTT
.,TRBV6-1,.,TRBJ1-1,CASRLRVSTEAFF,TGTGCCAGCAGGCTCAGGGTCAGCACTGAAGCTTTCTTT
.,TRBV11-3,.,TRBJ1-1,CASSFSRNTEAFF,TGTGCCAGCAGCTTTTCAAGAAACACTGAAGCTTTCTTT
.,TRBV11-3,.,TRBJ1-2,CASSLRANGGYGYTF,TGTGCCAGCAGCTTACGAGCTAACGGGGGCTATGGCTACACCTTC
few,TRBV2,.,TRBJ1-2,CASSVGQIFYGYTF,TGTGCCAGCAGTGTCGGACAGATATTCTATGGCTACACCTTC
few,TRBV19,TRBD1,TRBJ2-7,CASSAPRDRECYEQYF,TGTGCCAGTAGCGCCCCCCGGGACAGGGAGTGCTACGAGCAGTACTTC
once,TRBV11-2,TRBD2,TRBJ2-3,CASSPGTSGGTDTQYF,TGTGCCAGCAGCCCCGGGACTAGCGGGGGCACAGATACGCAGTATTTT
.,TRBV12-3/TRBV12-4,.,TRBJ2-2,CASRPGSRLTGELFF,TGTGCCAGCAGGCCAGGGTCAAGGTTAACCGGGGAGCTGTTTTTT
.,TRBV27,TRBD2,TRBJ2-1,CASSSLAGGPYNEQFF,TGTGCCAGCAGTTCCCTAGCGGGGGGGCCGTACAATGAGCAGTTCTTC
.,TRBV7-9,.,TRBJ1-3,CASSLGNTIYF,TGTGCCAGCAGTCTCGGAAACACCATATATTTT
few,TRBV20-1,.,TRBJ1-3,CSAGSGRGYSGNTIYF,TGCAGTGCCGGGAGCGGACGGGGCTACTCTGGAAACACCATATATTTT
.,TRBV19,TRBD1,TRBJ1-5,CASSSRGTGGVSNQPQHF,TGTGCCAGTAGTTCACGGGGGACAGGGGGTGTTAGCAATCAGCCCCAGCATTTT
few,TRBV27,TRBD1,TRBJ1-1,CASSPGDSFNTEAFF,TGTGCCAGCAGTCCAGGGGACAGCTTCAACACTGAAGCTTTCTTT
.,TRBV19,TRBD1,TRBJ1-6,CASMGQADSYNSPLHF,TGTGCCAGTATGGGACAGGCGGACTCCTATAATTCACCCCTCCACTTT
.,TRBV20-1,.,TRBJ2-3,CSAREPARTDTQYF,TGCAGTGCTAGAGAGCCGGCCCGCACAGATACGCAGTATTTT
few,TRBV12-3/TRBV12-4,.,TRBJ2-5,CASSPDRETQYF,TGTGCCAGCAGCCCCGATCGGGAGACCCAGTACTTC
.,TRBV24-1,.,TRBJ2-3,CATSGVGARRYTDTQYF,TGTGCCACCAGTGGGGTGGGGGCCAGGAGGTACACAGATACGCAGTATTTT
.,TRBV7-6,.,TRBJ2-1,CASSLAATYNEQFF,TGTGCCAGCAGCTTAGCGGCTACCTACAATGAGCAGTTCTTC
.,TRBV20-1,.,TRBJ2-1,CSAETDAGTLFQQFF,TGCAGTGCGGAGACCGATGCGGGGACCTTGTTTCAGCAGTTCTTC
.,TRBV7-8,.,TRBJ1-2,CASSLGHSNYGYTF,TGTGCCAGCAGCTTAGGACACTCTAACTATGGCTACACCTTC
.,TRBV3-1,TRBD1,TRBJ1-6,CASSQESGQVNSPLHF,TGTGCCAGCAGCCAAGAGTCCGGACAGGTTAATTCACCCCTCCACTTT
.,TRBV7-8,TRBD1,TRBJ2-7,CASSRDRVGEQYF,TGTGCCAGCAGCCGGGACAGGGTAGGGGAGCAGTACTTC
.,TRBV2,.,TRBJ1-1,CASLRALMNTEAFF,TGTGCCAGCCTCCGGGCCCTCATGAACACTGAAGCTTTCTTT
.,TRBV19,.,TRBJ1-4,CASVAAGFEKLFF,TGTGCCAGTGTCGCCGCAGGGTTCGAAAAACTGTTTTTT
.,TRBV19,.,TRBJ1-3,CASSGWTRASSGNTIYF,TGTGCCAGTAGTGGATGGACGCGTGCCAGCTCTGGAAACACCATATATTTT
.,TRBV4-2,.,TRBJ1-1,CASSQGGWSTEAFF,TGTGCCAGCAGCCAAGGGGGGTGGTCCACTGAAGCTTTCTTT
.,TRBV6-1,.,TRBJ1-5,CASRPGGGQPQHF,TGTGCCAGCAGGCCGGGAGGAGGTCAGCCCCAGCATTTT
few,TRBV19,.,TRBJ2-5,CASRRTVGGPYQETQYF,TGTGCCAGTAGAAGGACCGTCGGGGGCCCTTACCAAGAGACCCAGTACTTC